The present T cell receptor (beta chain) was sequenced within a study of control samples from healthy donors and cancer patients. Data came from immunoSEQ multiplex PCR; TCRdb stores just in-frame clones and leaves some out. The profile covers 150,000 to 170,000 clones, with approximately 93% appearing a single time and 5.5% to 6% taken by the ten largest. Germline lookup yields CDR1 SGHNT and CDR2 YYREEE (reference sequence). The CDR3 covers 14 residues. The V segment lost 3 bases and the J segment 1 base; nucleotides outside the gene matches: 1. This TCR was recovered from a man in his forties in good health. The sample comprised blood. The genes are TRBV5-4 and TRBJ2-1; 7 nucleotides align to TRBD1. The CDR3 DNA follows: TGTGCCAGCAGCTCCAGGGGGTCCTACAATGAGCAGTTCTTC. Translation: CASSSRGSYNEQFF.